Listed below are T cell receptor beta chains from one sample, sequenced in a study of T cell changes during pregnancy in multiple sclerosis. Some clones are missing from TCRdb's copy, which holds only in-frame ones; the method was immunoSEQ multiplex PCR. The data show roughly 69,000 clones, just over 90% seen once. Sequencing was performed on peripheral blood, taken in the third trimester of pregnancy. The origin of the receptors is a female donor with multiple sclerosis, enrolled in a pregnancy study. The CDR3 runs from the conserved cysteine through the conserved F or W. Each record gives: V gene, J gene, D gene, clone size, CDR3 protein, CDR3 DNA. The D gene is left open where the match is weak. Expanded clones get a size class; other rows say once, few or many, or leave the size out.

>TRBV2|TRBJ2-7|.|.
CASSITGYEQYF
TGTGCCAGCAGTATCACAGGCTACGAGCAGTACTTC
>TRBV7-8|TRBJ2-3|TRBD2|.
CASRLAGRGDTQYF
TGTGCCAGCAGGTTAGCGGGGCGGGGAGATACGCAGTATTTT
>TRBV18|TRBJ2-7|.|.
CASSVHPLRNEQYF
TGTGCCAGCTCAGTACACCCACTCAGGAACGAGCAGTACTTC
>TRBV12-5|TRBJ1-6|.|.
CASGFVQDSPLHF
TGTGCTAGTGGTTTTGTACAGGACTCACCCCTCCACTTT
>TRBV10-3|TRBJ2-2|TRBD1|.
CAISDQGTGIRGELFF
TGTGCCATCAGTGATCAAGGGACAGGGATCCGCGGGGAGCTGTTTTTT
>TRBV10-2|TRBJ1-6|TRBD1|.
CASRTGTVAYNSPLHF
TGCGCCAGCAGGACCGGGACAGTAGCATATAATTCACCCCTCCACTTT
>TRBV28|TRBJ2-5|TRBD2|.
CASALAGGEETQYF
TGTGCCAGTGCCCTAGCGGGGGGTGAAGAGACCCAGTACTTC
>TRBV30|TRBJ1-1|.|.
CAWSRPGHQNTEAFF
TGTGCCTGGAGTCGACCGGGACACCAGAACACTGAAGCTTTCTTT
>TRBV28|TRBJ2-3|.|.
CASRRLRPGNTQYF
TGTGCCAGCAGACGCCTCAGACCGGGGAATACGCAGTATTTT
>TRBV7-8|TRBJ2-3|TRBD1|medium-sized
CASSLEGAGDTQYF
TGTGCCAGCAGCTTAGAGGGGGCAGGGGATACGCAGTATTTT
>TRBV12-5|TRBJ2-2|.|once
CASGLVQGDTGELFF
TGTGCTAGTGGTTTGGTACAAGGGGACACCGGGGAGCTGTTTTTT
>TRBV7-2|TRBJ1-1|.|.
CASSLAGGSMNTEAFF
TGTGCCAGCAGCTTAGCAGGGGGTTCGATGAACACTGAAGCTTTCTTT
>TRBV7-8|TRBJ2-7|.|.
CASSLELNTYEQYF
TGTGCCAGCAGCTTAGAGCTGAATACCTACGAGCAGTACTTC
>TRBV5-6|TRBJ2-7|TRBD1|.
CASSFRDSYEQYF
TGTGCCAGCAGCTTCCGGGACAGCTACGAGCAGTACTTC
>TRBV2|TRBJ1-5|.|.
CASRGLSNQPQHF
TGTGCCAGCAGGGGCCTAAGCAATCAGCCCCAGCATTTT